The source of this T cell receptor (beta chain) is a study of blood T cell repertoires in COVID-19. Sequencing was performed with immunoSEQ multiplex PCR; in TCRdb, only in-frame clones are kept and a portion is missing. Here the sample spans some 320,000 clones, roughly 86% being singletons. This clone has only a few counts. Material: PBMCs or T cells enriched from blood (not recorded which). The receptor's source is a woman between 25 and 40 years old who had recovered from COVID-19.

The CDR3 loop is CASSLAPTGGLSPLHF. The CDR3 nucleotides are TGCGCCAGCAGCTTGGCCCCGACAGGGGGCCTTTCACCCCTCCACTTT. The V call is TRBV5-1, the J call TRBJ1-6, with 10 bases lining up with TRBD1. This CDR3 contains 16 residues. V gave up 0 bases and J gave up 9 bases; unmatched junction bases: 6. The germline CDR1 and CDR2 sequences are SGHRS and YFSETQ.